Each of the 18 T cell receptor beta chains below was sequenced from the same sample in a study of blood T cell repertoires in COVID-19. The method was immunoSEQ multiplex PCR; TCRdb's version includes in-frame clones alone and lacks a portion of them. The sample consists of more than 300,000 clones, about 87% of them appearing once. Sequencing input: peripheral blood. The receptors stem from a woman between 25 and 40 years old with COVID-19, enrolled during active disease.

The chain uses TRBV28 and TRBJ2-7, with TRBD2 matching over 9 bases. Germline V gives CDR1 MDHEN, CDR2 SYDVKM. The length of the CDR3 is 15 residues. With 4 bases clipped from V and 0 bases from J, the junction kept 4 bases outside the gene matches. CDR3: CASSSGTSSSYEQYF. CDR3 sequence (DNA): TGTGCCAGCAGTTCGGGGACTAGCAGCTCCTACGAGCAGTACTTC. Variable domain in full (rest from reference TRBV28 and TRBJ2-7): DVKVTQSSRYLVKRTGEKVFLECVQDMDHENMFWYRQDPGLGLRLIYFSYDVKMKEKGDIPEGYSVSREKKERFSLILESASTNQTSMYLCASSSGTSSSYEQYFGPGTRLTVT.

The chain combines TRBV10-3 with TRBJ2-3; D is ambiguous. With 3 bases removed from V and 6 bases from J, the gap between germline ends came to 4 bases. The CDR3 is 11 residues long. Germline loops: CDR1 ENHRY, CDR2 SYGVKD. DNA for the CDR3: TGTGCCATCAGTGATATGGATACGCAGTATTTT. Residues: CAISDMDTQYF.

The rearrangement links TRBV30 to TRBJ2-7, with D maybe TRBD2 (5 bases). The CDR3 sequence is 13 residues long. Germline V gene data show CDR1 as GTSNPN and CDR2 as SVGIG (reference sequence). With 2 bases removed from V and 2 bases from J, the gap between germline ends came to 10 bases. Here the CDR3 DNA reads TGTGCCTGGAGTAAGGCTAGCCCCTACGAGCAGTACTTC. Translated, it gives CAWSKASPYEQYF.

The sample holds one count of this clone. The chain employs TRBV5-1 and TRBJ1-2; D is perhaps TRBD1 (5 bases). V lost 4 bases and J 8 bases, leaving 15 bases between the germline ends. The CDR3 runs 13 residues. Germline assignment: CDR1 SGHRS and CDR2 YFSETQ. The chain's CDR3 is CASSTQGEGGYTF. In DNA form, the CDR3 reads TGCGCCAGCAGCACACAAGGGGAAGGCGGCTACACCTTC. Complete variable domain (other parts from reference TRBV5-1 and TRBJ1-2): KAGVTQTPRYLIKTRGQQVTLSCSPISGHRSVSWYQQTPGQGLQFLFEYFSETQRNKGNFPGRFSGRQFSNSRSEMNVSTLELGDSALYLCASSTQGEGGYTFGSGTRLTVV.

V usage is TRBV9 and J usage is TRBJ2-1, with 8 bases that match TRBD2. The V gene end was trimmed by 4 bases and the J gene end by 1 base; junction bases not matched to a gene: 4. Germline CDR1 reads SGDLS; CDR2 reads YYNGEE. The CDR3 spans 15 residues. The CDR3 nucleotides are TGTGCCAGCAGCCCCCAGCGGGAGTCCTACAATGAGCAGTTCTTC. This encodes CASSPQRESYNEQFF.

The V and J genes are TRBV5-1 and TRBJ1-1; D not certain. This CDR3 comprises 14 residues. Germline V gene lookup returns CDR1 SGHRS and CDR2 YFSETQ. The germline V and J ends were trimmed by 0 bases and 1 base, with 7 bases remaining between them. The CDR3 region has the DNA TGCGCCAGCAGCTTGGTACGGAGGAACACTGAAGCTTTCTTT. Amino acid sequence: CASSLVRRNTEAFF.

The gene calls are TRBV5-4 and TRBJ2-7, with 14 nucleotides matching TRBD2. This CDR3 has 16 amino acids. CDR1 and CDR2 (germline): SGHNT, YYREEE (reference sequence). J was trimmed by 4 bases and V by 4 bases; bases with no gene match: 7. The CDR3 bases are TGTGCCAGCAGCCCCGGGACTAGCGGGAGTAAATACGAGCAGTACTTC. Amino acids: CASSPGTSGSKYEQYF.

The genes are TRBV11-3 and TRBJ2-1; TRBD2 matches at 8 bases. The trim removed 1 base at V and 8 bases at J, leaving 10 bases unmatched. The CDR3 sequence is 16 residues long. The germline gives CDR1 SGHNT, CDR2 YENEEA. CDR3 coding DNA: TGTGCCAGCAGCTTAGGTGTGGCGGGAGGAGGGTATGAGCAGTTCTTC. It encodes CASSLGVAGGGYEQFF.

The rearrangement joins TRBV27 to TRBJ2-1, with 11 bases lining up with TRBD2. The CDR3 is 13 amino acids. V gave up 6 bases and J gave up 7 bases; unmatched junction bases: 2. In germline, CDR1 is MNHEY, CDR2 SMNVEV (reference sequence). CDR3 protein: CASSLAGGNEQFF. The DNA for the CDR3 is TGTGCCAGCAGCCTAGCGGGAGGAAATGAGCAGTTCTTC.

The chain combines TRBV7-3 with TRBJ2-1; 8 nucleotides align to TRBD2. Losses at the gene ends were 5 bases for V and 10 bases for J; bases not matched to a gene: 7. The germline gives CDR1 SGHTA, CDR2 FQGTGA. There are 13 residues in the CDR3. The CDR3 nucleotides are TGTGCCAGCAGCCCAACGGGAGGGGGGGAGCAGTTCTTC. As protein: CASSPTGGGEQFF.

V is TRBV27 and J is TRBJ1-1; 7 bases fit TRBD1. CDR1 and CDR2 (germline): MNHEY, SMNVEV (reference sequence). The junction had 5 bases not matched to a gene; V was cut back by 4 bases and J by 3 bases. The CDR3 length is 14 residues. The CDR3, as DNA: TGTGCCAGCAGTTCGACAGGGTGGGACACTGAAGCTTTCTTT. Its translation: CASSSTGWDTEAFF.

The V call is TRBV2, the J call TRBJ2-1; 10 positions match TRBD2. The J segment lost 10 bases and the V segment lost 6 bases, leaving 12 bases of the junction unmatched. The germline V gene has CDR1 SNHLY and CDR2 FYNNEI. The CDR3 totals 15 residues. CDR3 bases: TGTGCCAGCAGCGCCCGGAGCGGGAGGGCCGGCGAGCAGTTCTTC. The encoded protein is CASSARSGRAGEQFF.

The rearrangement uses TRBV27 and TRBJ1-2; 7 positions agree with TRBD1. CDR3 length: 15 residues. Trimming removed 5 bases from V and 10 bases from J; junction bases left unmatched: 16. Germline CDR1 and CDR2: MNHEY and SMNVEV (reference sequence). The CDR3 here is CASSLRTGRKSVYTF. The DNA of the CDR3 is TGTGCCAGCAGTCTCCGGACAGGCCGCAAGTCCGTCTACACCTTC.

The rearrangement links TRBV6-6 to TRBJ1-3; 7 positions agree with TRBD1. The CDR3 loop spans 15 amino acids. V lost 4 bases and J lost 3; bases outside the gene matches: 6. CDR1 and CDR2 from the germline V gene are MNHNY and SVGAGI (reference sequence). The CDR3 DNA reads TGTGCCAGCAGTTCCCCCGGGACAGTTGGAAACACCATATATTTT. Protein: CASSSPGTVGNTIYF.

The chain uses TRBV3-1 (or the pseudogene TRBV3-2) and TRBJ2-2; 16 positions agree with TRBD2. The V and J ends lost 2 bases and 0 bases, in that order; junction bases with no gene match: 3. CDR3 length equals 19 residues. Germline V gene sequence: CDR1 LGHDT, CDR2 YNNKEL (reference sequence). This CDR3 reads CASSQSGLAGGPNTGELFF. DNA of the CDR3: TGTGCCAGCAGCCAATCGGGACTAGCGGGAGGGCCGAACACCGGGGAGCTGTTTTTT.

The chain joins TRBV7-6 to TRBJ2-7; 12 bases align to TRBD2. Per germline, CDR1 SGHVS and CDR2 FNYEAQ. The CDR3 contains 16 residues. The V and J ends lost 5 bases and 2 bases, in that order; junction bases with no gene match: 7. The CDR3 DNA sequence: TGTGCCAGCAGCCCTTGGCCTAGCGGGAGGGCCTACGAGCAGTACTTC. Its protein product is CASSPWPSGRAYEQYF.

The chain has TRBV6-2 or TRBV6-3 and TRBJ2-5, with 10 bases fitting TRBD2. CDR3 length: 20 amino acids. Trimming removed 5 bases from V and 6 bases from J; junction bases left unmatched: 24. Germline lookup yields CDR1 MNHEY and CDR2 SVGEGT. The CDR3 loop is CASSHLPTSGTGLSRKTQYF. The CDR3 nucleotides read TGTGCCAGCAGTCATCTACCTACTAGCGGGACTGGACTATCAAGGAAGACCCAGTACTTC.

V gene TRBV19 combines with J gene TRBJ2-7, with TRBD1 identical over 11 bases. The CDR3 spans 15 residues. Trimming removed 7 bases from V and 7 bases from J; junction bases left unmatched: 12. Germline CDR1 reads LNHDA; CDR2 reads SQIVND (reference sequence). The CDR3 reads CASTPGWTGGDEQYF. The CDR3 DNA reads as TGTGCCAGTACCCCCGGGTGGACAGGGGGCGATGAGCAGTACTTC.